The sequence of this T cell receptor (beta chain) was determined in a study of control samples from healthy donors and cancer patients. Deletions cut 3 bases from V and 0 bases from J, with 15 bases between. This CDR3 has 16 amino acids. Germline V gives CDR1 KGHSH, CDR2 LQKENI. Produced via immunoSEQ multiplex PCR; TCRdb's table is partial and in-frame only. The sample records 150,000 or so clones, over 85% being singletons. This TCR came from a man aged 45-65 years in good health. The chain joins TRBV18 to TRBJ2-7, with D tentatively TRBD1 (6 bases). The sequencing sample was made of blood. CDR3 protein: CASSPPGAQSSYEQYF. CDR3 nucleotide sequence: TGTGCCAGCTCACCTCCAGGGGCGCAGAGCTCCTACGAGCAGTACTTC.